The 21 T cell receptor beta chains below come from one sample, sequenced in a study of CD8 T cells in ankylosing spondylitis. No antigen has been assigned to these receptors. One entry per CDR3 protein, called by TCRdb with MiXCR from the 5' RACE reads. The repertoire consists of approximately 300,000 distinct CDR3 sequences, with approximately 8% occurring once and the leading ten covering 14% to 15%. Whole-study results and caveats: Blood from ankylosing spondylitis patients appeared to carry a characteristic roughly eight-variant TCR beta motif.

Sequencing was performed on blood, either unsorted or a sorted T cell fraction (not recorded which). The receptors were gathered from a male donor with ankylosing spondylitis.

V usage is TRBV9 and J usage is TRBJ2-1; D is possibly TRBD2 (5 bases). V lost 0 bases and J 4 bases, leaving 11 bases between the germline ends. This CDR3 comprises 15 residues. Germline V gene sequence: CDR1 SGDLS, CDR2 YYNGEE. The chain's CDR3 is CASSVGVSEYNEQFF. In DNA, the CDR3 is TGTGCCAGCAGCGTAGGGGTTAGCGAGTACAATGAGCAGTTCTTC.

The chain combines TRBV11-2 with TRBJ2-6; TRBD2 matches at 10 bases. CDR1 SGHAT and CDR2 FQNNGV come from the germline V gene. CDR3 length: 20 residues. The V segment lost 4 bases and the J segment 2 bases; nucleotides outside the gene matches: 14. The CDR3 region is CASSYTAGGLIGTGANVLTF. CDR3 DNA sequence: TGTGCCAGCAGCTACACAGCGGGAGGGCTAATCGGGACTGGGGCCAACGTCCTGACTTTC.

This clonotype appeared a few times. The conserved phenylalanine or tryptophan normally closing the CDR3 is absent here, so this likely arose from a read error. It is unclear where the CDR3 begins or ends on the DNA, so no DNA is shown, and the CDR3 is as TCRdb lists it. This sequence joins TRBV11-2 and TRBJ2-4; TRBD2, the table's D call, lacks a check against the DNA. The CDR3 is 13 residues long, ends included. Germline values: CDR1 SGHAT, CDR2 FQNNGV. CDR3 region: CASSFDRLLGLVL.

Only a few counts were recorded for this clonotype. This chain joins TRBV9 and TRBJ1-5; weak D call: TRBD1 (6 bases). The V and J ends lost 3 bases and 3 bases respectively, with 16 bases between them. Germline V CDR1 and CDR2: SGDLS, YYNGEE. The CDR3 has 16 residues. This chain's CDR3 is CASSAALGTPNQPQHF. CDR3 in DNA: TGTGCCAGCAGCGCTGCCCTAGGGACACCCAATCAGCCCCAGCATTTT.

The chain employs TRBV6-2 or TRBV6-3 and TRBJ2-1; D gene ambiguous. There are 19 residues in the CDR3. V lost 0 bases and J lost 0, with 18 bases in between. Germline-derived CDR1 and CDR2 are MNHEY and SVGEGT. The CDR3 loop is CASSYSKSGRVSSYNEQFF. For the CDR3, the DNA is TGTGCCAGCAGTTACTCCAAATCAGGACGCGTGAGCTCCTACAATGAGCAGTTCTTC.

This clonotype was seen more than once but under ten times. The chain is built from TRBV7-8 and TRBJ2-1; 10 bases are shared with TRBD2. V dropped 6 bases and J dropped 0; count of bases not matched to a gene: 5. CDR1 is SGHVS, CDR2 FQNEAQ, per germline. The CDR3 runs to 16 residues. The CDR3: CASRRLAGNSYNEQFF. The CDR3 bases are TGTGCCAGCAGAAGACTAGCGGGCAACTCCTACAATGAGCAGTTCTTC.

The rearrangement joins TRBV14 to TRBJ2-3; D may be TRBD1 (5 bases). Germline-derived CDR1 and CDR2 are SGHDN and FVKESK. Trimming removed 0 bases at V and 6 bases at J, with 19 bases between. The CDR3 covers 17 residues. CDR3 sequence: CASSQDRRQGYSDTQYF. The CDR3 coding sequence is TGTGCCAGCAGCCAAGATCGACGGCAGGGATACTCGGATACGCAGTATTTT.

Ten or more counts support this clonotype. This chain links TRBV29-1 with TRBJ2-2; 8 bases match TRBD2. CDR1 is SQVTM, CDR2 ANQGSEA, per germline. CDR3 length: 15 amino acids. Trimming at V came to 7 bases and at J to 5 bases, leaving 12 bases not matched to a gene. The CDR3 DNA sequence: TGCAGCGCGGAACGTTGGGCTAGCGGGACCGGGGAGCTGTTTTTT. Its protein is CSAERWASGTGELFF.

This clonotype has ten or more counts. The chain uses TRBV20-1 and TRBJ2-1; 9 positions match TRBD2. The CDR3 spans 14 residues. V lost 3 bases, J lost 5 bases, and 5 bases stayed unmatched. Germline CDR1 reads DFQATT; CDR2 reads SNEGSKA (reference sequence). CDR3 sequence reads: CSASKLAGNNEQFF. The CDR3 bases are TGCAGTGCTAGTAAACTAGCGGGTAACAATGAGCAGTTCTTC.

Details on this clonotype: A much more abundant neighbour one base away suggests this may be a read error. CDR3 nucleotides: TGCGCCAGCAGCCAAGATGGAATACGATCCAGCTCCTACAATGAGCAGCTCTTC. This translates into CASSQDGIRSSSYNEQLF. The gene calls are TRBV4-1 and TRBJ2-1; no reliable D call. The CDR3 is 18 amino acids. Germline V gene sequence: CDR1 MGHRA, CDR2 YSYEKL.

The CDR3 sequence is CASSFVRATDTQYF. In DNA, the CDR3 is TGTGCCAGCAGCTTCGTCCGGGCCACAGATACGCAGTATTTT. V gene TRBV6-1 combines with J gene TRBJ2-3; D is unclear. Trimming cost V 6 bases and J 2 bases, with 12 bases left between them. There are 14 residues in the CDR3. Per germline, CDR1 MNHNS and CDR2 SASEGT.

This clonotype was observed at least ten times. The chain employs TRBV12-3 or TRBV12-4 and TRBJ2-7; 10 bases are shared with TRBD2. This CDR3 has 14 amino acids. The ends lost 3 bases at V and 7 bases at J; junction bases unmatched: 6. The CDR3 region is CASSFVLAGREQYF. The CDR3 DNA sequence: TGTGCCAGCAGTTTTGTACTAGCGGGGAGAGAGCAGTACTTC.

The rearrangement joins TRBV6-2 or TRBV6-3 to TRBJ2-3; tentatively, D is TRBD2 (5 bases). The CDR3 contains 14 residues. V was pared by 6 bases and J by 4 bases, with 14 bases between. Germline CDR1 MNHEY, CDR2 SVGEGT. The chain's CDR3 is CASRYGGASDTQYF. CDR3 DNA sequence: TGTGCCAGCAGGTACGGAGGAGCTTCAGATACGCAGTATTTT.

This chain joins TRBV27 and TRBJ2-7; 14 nucleotides align to TRBD2. V gave up 7 bases and J gave up 6 bases; unmatched junction bases: 20. The germline V gene encodes CDR1 MNHEY and CDR2 SMNVEV (reference sequence). The length of the CDR3 is 19 residues. The CDR3 DNA reads TGTGCCAGCATTTCACCGGGACTAGCGGGAGCTAGCCCCCCTCCCGAGCAGTACTTC. Its protein is CASISPGLAGASPPPEQYF.

At least ten counts were recorded for this clonotype. The chain uses TRBV12-3 or TRBV12-4 and TRBJ1-4; D call uncertain. This CDR3 region has 12 residues. Deletions cut 6 bases from V and 8 bases from J, with 10 bases between. CDR3 DNA sequence: TGTGCCAGCAGCACTACGGAGGAAAAACTGTTTTTT. This sequence encodes CASSTTEEKLFF.

This clonotype was seen many times. V usage is TRBV11-2 and J usage is TRBJ2-1; tentative D call: TRBD2 (9 bases). The CDR3 has 19 amino acids. V shed 5 bases and J shed 7 bases, with 30 bases lying between them. Germline-derived CDR1 and CDR2 are SGHAT and FQNNGV. In DNA, the CDR3 is TGTGCCAGCAGCCTCGGACAGGGAGCGCGCGGGAGGGCCTTGAATGAGCAGTTCTTC. This gives the protein CASSLGQGARGRALNEQFF.

This clonotype appeared many times. This chain joins TRBV28 and TRBJ2-7, with D possibly matching TRBD2 (5 bases). The CDR3 is 15 residues long. Trimming removed 1 base from V and 2 bases from J, with 12 bases in between. Germline V lookup: CDR1 MDHEN, CDR2 SYDVKM. CDR3 nucleotides: TGTGCCAGCAGTTTATACGGACTGATACCCTACGAGCAGTACTTC. Protein: CASSLYGLIPYEQYF.

This clonotype was counted between two and nine times. The chain has TRBV5-1 and TRBJ2-1, with 13 bases matching TRBD2. V lost 4 bases, J lost 8 bases, and 9 bases stayed unmatched. From germline, CDR1 is SGHRS and CDR2 YFSETQ. The CDR3 contains 16 residues. CDR3 nucleotides: TGCGCCAGCAGCCATCAACTAGCGGGAGGGAAGGATGAGCAGTTCTTC. Its protein product is CASSHQLAGGKDEQFF.

At least ten counts were recorded for this clonotype. V gene TRBV24-1 combines with J gene TRBJ2-1, with TRBD1 matching 11 bases. The V segment lost 5 bases and the J segment 12 bases; nucleotides outside the gene matches: 11. Per the germline V gene, CDR1 is KGHDR and CDR2 is SFDVKD. CDR3 length: 15 residues. CDR3 region: CATSAAGTGGHRQFF. CDR3 in DNA: TGTGCCACCAGTGCAGCCGGGACAGGGGGTCATAGGCAGTTCTTC.

The chain is built from TRBV9 and TRBJ2-1; 8 bases match TRBD2. Per germline, CDR1 SGDLS and CDR2 YYNGEE. V gave up 3 bases and J gave up 0 bases; unmatched junction bases: 5. This CDR3 spans 16 amino acids. The CDR3: CASSATGRASYNEQFF. Written as DNA, the CDR3 is TGTGCCAGCAGCGCAACCGGGAGGGCCTCCTACAATGAGCAGTTCTTC.

The sample holds a few counts of this clonotype. The rearrangement links TRBV20-1 to TRBJ2-5; TRBD2 matches 9 bases. V lost 1 base and J lost 9; bases outside the gene matches: 9. CDR3 length: 14 residues. In germline, CDR1 is DFQATT, CDR2 SNEGSKA (reference sequence). The CDR3 nucleotides are TGCAGTGCTAGAGTGTTGCGCGGGAGGGTGGCCCAGTACTTC. Translation gives CSARVLRGRVAQYF.